This TCR beta chain stems from a study of OX40 agonist ivuxolimab in advanced cancers. Study-level findings and limits: Expanded clones were, on average, more numerous in CD8+ T cells than in CD4+.

Sequencing was performed with immunoSEQ multiplex PCR; in TCRdb, only in-frame clones are kept and a portion is missing. The profile shows under 40,000 clones, roughly 79% of them singletons. This CDR3 is 13 amino acids long. The V end lost 7 bases, the J end lost 9 bases, and 13 bases lay between the germline ends. The germline CDR1 and CDR2 sequences are SNHLY and FYNNEI. With regard to this clone: Its antigen is not identified.

This chain joins TRBV2 and TRBJ1-6; D is unresolved. The receptor was isolated from an adult with an advanced solid tumor such as melanoma, head and neck, liver or kidney cancer. The sample in question was CD4+ or CD8+ T cells sorted from blood, obtained in a trial of the OX40 agonist ivuxolimab. CDR3 protein: CASKVSLGSPLHF. The CDR3 DNA follows: TGTGCCAGCAAGGTTTCCCTGGGTTCACCCCTCCACTTT. The variable domain in full, with the rest retrieved from reference TRBV2 and TRBJ1-6, is EPEVTQTPSHQVTQMGQEVILRCVPISNHLYFYWYRQILGQKVEFLVSFYNNEISEKSEIFDDQFSVERPDGSNFTLKIRSTKLEDSAMYFCASKVSLGSPLHFGNGTRLTVT.